This T cell receptor (beta chain) originates from a study of blood T cell repertoires in COVID-19. CDR1 and CDR2 from the germline V gene are SGDLS and YYNGEE. J gave up 9 bases and V 3 bases, and 8 bases lay outside the gene matches. The CDR3 sequence is 13 residues long. Some clones are missing from TCRdb's copy, which holds only in-frame ones; the method was immunoSEQ multiplex PCR. The sample shows some 110,000 clones, roughly 80% of them seen only once. Sequencing input: peripheral blood. The chain uses TRBV9 and TRBJ1-1, with TRBD1 matching 7 bases. This receptor was taken from a man between 65 and 79 years old with acute or convalescent COVID-19. CDR3 protein: CASSGEDRVKAFF. CDR3 nucleotide sequence: TGTGCCAGCAGCGGAGAAGACAGGGTGAAAGCTTTCTTT.